This T cell receptor beta chain emerged from a study of type 1 and type 2 diabetes patients. Regarding the study as a whole: Unmatched age and gender across groups might bias interpretation.

Genomic DNA was the PCR template. Multiplex PCR with 30 forward and 13 reverse primers amplified the TCR beta CDR3. TCRdb re-analysed the multiplex PCR reads in MiXCR, keeping a single row per CDR3 protein. The sample includes fewer than 300,000 distinct CDR3 sequences, approximately 50% of them seen just once. This clonotype was observed many times. No antigen is known for it. This CDR3 contains 14 residues. CDR1 is LNHDA, CDR2 SQIVND, per germline (reference sequence). Trimming stripped 3 bases from V and 1 base from J, with 4 bases between. Sequenced input: peripheral blood mononuclear cells (PBMCs). The chain has TRBV19 and TRBJ2-6, with D unresolved. The sequence was obtained from a young man with type 2 diabetes. The CDR3 nucleotides are TGTGCCAGTAGTATCGGGTCTGGGGCCAACGTCCTGACTTTC. Protein: CASSIGSGANVLTF.